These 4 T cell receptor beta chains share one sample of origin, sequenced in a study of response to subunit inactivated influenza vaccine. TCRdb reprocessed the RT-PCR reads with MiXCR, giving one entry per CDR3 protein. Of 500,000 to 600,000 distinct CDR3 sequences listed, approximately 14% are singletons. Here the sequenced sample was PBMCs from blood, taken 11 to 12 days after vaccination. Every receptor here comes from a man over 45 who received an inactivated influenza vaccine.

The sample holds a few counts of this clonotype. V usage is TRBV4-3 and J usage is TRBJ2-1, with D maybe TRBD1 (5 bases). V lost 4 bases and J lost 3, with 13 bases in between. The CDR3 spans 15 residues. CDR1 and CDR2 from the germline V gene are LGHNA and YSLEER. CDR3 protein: CASSPTQGLYNEQFF. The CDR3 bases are TGCGCCAGCAGCCCGACTCAGGGTCTCTACAATGAGCAGTTCTTC.

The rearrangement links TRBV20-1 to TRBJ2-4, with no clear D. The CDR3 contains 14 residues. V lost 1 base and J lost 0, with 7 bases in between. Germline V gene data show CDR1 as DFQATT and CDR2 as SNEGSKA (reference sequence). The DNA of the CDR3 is TGCAGTGCTAGAGTTCCATTAGCCAAAAACATTCAGTACTTC. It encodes CSARVPLAKNIQYF.

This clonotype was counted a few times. The CDR3 bases are TGCAGTGCTAGAGTTCCGTCGGGGGCCAAAAACATTCAGTACTTC. Amino acids: CSARVPSGAKNIQYF. The rearrangement joins TRBV20-1 to TRBJ2-4; maybe TRBD2 (5 bases). With 1 base removed from V and 1 base from J, the gap between germline ends came to 11 bases. Germline CDR1 reads DFQATT; CDR2 reads SNEGSKA (reference sequence). This CDR3 has 15 amino acids.

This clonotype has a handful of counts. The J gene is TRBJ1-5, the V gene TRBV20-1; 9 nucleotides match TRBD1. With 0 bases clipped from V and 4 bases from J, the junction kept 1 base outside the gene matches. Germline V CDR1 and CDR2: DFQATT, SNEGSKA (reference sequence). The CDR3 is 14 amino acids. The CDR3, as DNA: TGCAGTGCTAGAGAGGGACAGGGAAATCAGCCCCAGCATTTT. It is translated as CSAREGQGNQPQHF.